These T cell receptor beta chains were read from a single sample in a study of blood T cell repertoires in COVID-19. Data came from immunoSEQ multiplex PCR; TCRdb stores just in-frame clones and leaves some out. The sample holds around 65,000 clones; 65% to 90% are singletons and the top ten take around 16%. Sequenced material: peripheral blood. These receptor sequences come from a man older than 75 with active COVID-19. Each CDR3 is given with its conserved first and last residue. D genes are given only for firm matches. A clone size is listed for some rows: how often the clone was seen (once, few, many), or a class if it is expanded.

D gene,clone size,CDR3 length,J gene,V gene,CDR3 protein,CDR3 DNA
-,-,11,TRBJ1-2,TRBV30,CAWSVQEGNTF,TGTGCCTGGAGTGTACAGGAAGGAAACACCTTC
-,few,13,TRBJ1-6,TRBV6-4,CASSDTRNSPLHF,TGTGCCAGCAGTGACACGAGGAATTCACCCCTCCACTTT
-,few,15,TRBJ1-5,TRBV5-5,CASSLGGLNNQPQHF,TGTGCCAGCAGCTTGGGGGGGCTTAACAATCAGCCCCAGCATTTT
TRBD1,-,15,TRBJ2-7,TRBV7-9,CASSLQLGQIYEQYF,TGTGCCAGCAGCTTACAGTTGGGACAGATCTACGAGCAGTACTTC
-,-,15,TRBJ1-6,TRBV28,CASSTVRGRASPLHF,TGTGCCAGCAGCACAGTCAGGGGAAGAGCGTCACCCCTCCACTTT
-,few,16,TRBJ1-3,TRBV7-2,CASSAQGGGAGNTIYF,TGTGCCAGCAGCGCCCAGGGTGGGGGGGCTGGAAACACCATATATTTT
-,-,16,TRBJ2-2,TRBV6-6,CASTNRESANTGELFF,TGTGCCAGCACCAACAGGGAATCTGCGAACACCGGGGAGCTGTTTTTT
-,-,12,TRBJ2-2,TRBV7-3,CASSTGTGELFF,TGTGCCAGCAGCACAGGCACCGGGGAGCTGTTTTTT
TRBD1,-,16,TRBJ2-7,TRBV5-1,CASSLSGQGAGYEQYF,TGCGCCAGCAGCTTGTCTGGACAGGGGGCGGGATACGAGCAGTACTTC
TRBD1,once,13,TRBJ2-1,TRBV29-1,CSAPGQGANEQFF,TGCAGCGCCCCGGGACAGGGGGCGAATGAGCAGTTCTTC
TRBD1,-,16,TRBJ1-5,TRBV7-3,CASSPGTGGLDQPQHF,TGTGCCAGCAGCCCGGGGACAGGGGGCTTGGATCAGCCCCAGCATTTT
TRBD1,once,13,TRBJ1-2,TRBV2,CASRIQGPEPYTF,TGTGCCAGCAGAATACAGGGGCCCGAACCCTACACCTTC
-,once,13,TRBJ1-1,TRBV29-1,CSVVGGMNTEAFF,TGCAGCGTTGTGGGGGGGATGAACACTGAAGCTTTCTTT
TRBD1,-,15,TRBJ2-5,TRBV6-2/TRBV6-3,CASSWGQGNQETQYF,TGTGCCAGCAGTTGGGGACAGGGGAACCAAGAGACCCAGTACTTC
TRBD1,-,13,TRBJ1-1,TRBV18,CASSPDRATEAFF,TGTGCCAGCTCACCTGACAGGGCGACTGAAGCTTTCTTT
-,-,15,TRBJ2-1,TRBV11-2,CASSSIRTAENEQFF,TGTGCCAGCAGCTCTATCCGGACTGCGGAAAATGAGCAGTTCTTC
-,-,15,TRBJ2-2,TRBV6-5,CASSFGQGDTGELFF,TGTGCCAGCAGTTTTGGTCAAGGGGACACCGGGGAGCTGTTTTTT
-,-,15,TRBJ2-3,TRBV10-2,CASSESAAGFGTQYF,TGCGCCAGCAGTGAGTCGGCCGCGGGCTTTGGGACGCAGTATTTT
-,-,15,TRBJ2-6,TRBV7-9,CASSPPVSGANVLTF,TGTGCCAGCAGCCCCCCCGTCTCTGGGGCCAACGTCCTGACTTTC
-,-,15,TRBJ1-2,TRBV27,CASSPSVNSFYGYTF,TGTGCCAGCAGCCCCTCGGTTAACAGCTTCTATGGCTACACCTTC
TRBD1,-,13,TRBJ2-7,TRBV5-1,CASSFPGQAEQYF,TGCGCCAGCAGCTTTCCAGGACAGGCCGAGCAGTACTTC
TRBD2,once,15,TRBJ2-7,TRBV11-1,CASSLVTGLAREQYF,TGTGCCAGCAGCTTAGTGACGGGACTAGCGAGAGAGCAGTACTTC
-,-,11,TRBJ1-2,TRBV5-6,CASSRDYGYTF,TGTGCCAGCAGCCGGGACTATGGCTACACCTTC
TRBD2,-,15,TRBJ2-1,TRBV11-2,CASSPSWEGQNEQFF,TGTGCCAGCAGCCCGTCATGGGAGGGCCAGAATGAGCAGTTCTTC
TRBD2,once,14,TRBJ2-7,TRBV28,CASRRSGSTNEQYF,TGTGCCAGCAGACGTAGCGGGAGTACCAACGAGCAGTACTTC
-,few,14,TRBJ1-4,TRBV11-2,CASSRTGIDEKLFF,TGTGCCAGCAGCAGAACAGGGATAGATGAAAAACTGTTTTTT
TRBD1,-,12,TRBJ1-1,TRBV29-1,CSAYRGRTEAFF,TGCAGCGCCTACAGGGGGCGGACTGAAGCTTTCTTT
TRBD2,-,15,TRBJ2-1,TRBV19,CASSGGVDVYNEQFF,TGTGCCAGTAGTGGGGGGGTGGACGTCTACAATGAGCAGTTCTTC
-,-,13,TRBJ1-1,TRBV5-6,CASSKDRRTEAFF,TGTGCCAGCAGCAAAGACAGACGGACTGAAGCTTTCTTT
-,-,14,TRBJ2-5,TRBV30,CAWSVGSSSGTQYF,TGTGCCTGGAGTGTAGGTAGTTCATCGGGGACCCAGTACTTC
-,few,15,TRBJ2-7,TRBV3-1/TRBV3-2,CASSDSGLAAYEQYF,TGTGCCAGCAGCGACTCGGGACTGGCAGCCTACGAGCAGTACTTC
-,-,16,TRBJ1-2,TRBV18,CASSLEAAVSNYGYTF,TGTGCCAGCTCACTTGAGGCGGCCGTATCTAACTATGGCTACACCTTC
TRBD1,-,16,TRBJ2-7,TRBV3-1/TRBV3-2,CASSPTLGQGSYEQYF,TGTGCCAGCAGCCCTACCCTGGGACAGGGCTCCTACGAGCAGTACTTC
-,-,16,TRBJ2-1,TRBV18,CASSRAAQGGHNEQFF,TGTGCCAGCTCACGTGCCGCGCAAGGAGGGCACAATGAGCAGTTCTTC
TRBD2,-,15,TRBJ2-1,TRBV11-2,CASVEREGPGNEQFF,TGTGCCAGCGTCGAGCGGGAGGGCCCCGGCAATGAGCAGTTCTTC
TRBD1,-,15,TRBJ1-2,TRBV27,CASSPRQGVRYGYTF,TGTGCCAGCAGTCCGAGACAGGGGGTACGTTATGGCTACACCTTC
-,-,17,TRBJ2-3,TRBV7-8,CASSSPYPLPEADTQYF,TGTGCCAGCAGCTCCCCGTATCCCCTTCCCGAGGCAGATACGCAGTATTTT
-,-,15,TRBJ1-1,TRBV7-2,CASSPGRVVNTEAFF,TGTGCCAGCAGCCCAGGGAGGGTTGTGAACACTGAAGCTTTCTTT
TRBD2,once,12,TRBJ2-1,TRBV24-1,CATSGGSGIVFF,TGTGCCACCAGCGGGGGTAGCGGGATCGTGTTCTTC
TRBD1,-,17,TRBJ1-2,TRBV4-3,CASSQGGTGSLNYGYTF,TGCGCCAGCAGCCAAGGGGGGACAGGGAGCCTTAACTATGGCTACACCTTC
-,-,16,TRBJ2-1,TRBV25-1,CASSDRGVLGSDEQFF,TGTGCCAGCAGTGACCGCGGGGTATTAGGGTCGGATGAGCAGTTCTTC
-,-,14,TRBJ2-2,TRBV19,CASSIRGNTGELFF,TGTGCCAGTAGTATTCGGGGGAACACCGGGGAGCTGTTTTTT
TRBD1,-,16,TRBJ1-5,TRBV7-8,CASSKQGASRVQPQHF,TGTGCCAGCAGCAAGCAGGGGGCGTCCAGGGTTCAGCCCCAGCATTTT
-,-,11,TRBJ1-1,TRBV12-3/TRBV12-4,CASSPLSEAFF,TGTGCCAGCAGCCCCCTCAGTGAAGCTTTCTTT
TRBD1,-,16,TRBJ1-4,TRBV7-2,CASSLMHGTGNEKLFF,TGTGCCAGCAGCTTAATGCACGGGACAGGGAATGAAAAACTGTTTTTT
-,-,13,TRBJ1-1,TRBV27,CASTQTGNTEAFF,TGTGCCAGCACTCAGACAGGGAACACTGAAGCTTTCTTT
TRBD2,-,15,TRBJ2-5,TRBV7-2,CASSLVAGGPETQYF,TGTGCCAGCAGCCTGGTGGCGGGAGGGCCAGAGACCCAGTACTTC
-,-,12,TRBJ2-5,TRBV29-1,CSAERAQETQYF,TGCAGCGCGGAGCGGGCCCAAGAGACCCAGTACTTC
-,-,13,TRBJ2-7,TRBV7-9,CASSLDSTYEQYF,TGTGCCAGCAGCCTAGACAGCACCTACGAGCAGTACTTC
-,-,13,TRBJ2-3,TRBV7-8,CASEGTGPDTQYF,TGTGCCAGCGAGGGAACAGGGCCAGATACGCAGTATTTT
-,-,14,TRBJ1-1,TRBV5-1,CASSLGRGDTEAFF,TGCGCCAGCAGCTTAGGCAGGGGTGACACTGAAGCTTTCTTT
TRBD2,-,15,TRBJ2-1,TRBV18,CASSARTSGGNEQFF,TGTGCCAGCTCAGCTAGGACTAGCGGTGGAAATGAGCAGTTCTTC
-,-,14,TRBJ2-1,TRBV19,CASSNGVSYNEQFF,TGTGCCAGTAGTAACGGGGTTTCCTACAATGAGCAGTTCTTC
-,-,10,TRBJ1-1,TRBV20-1,CSARGPAAFF,TGCAGTGCGCGGGGGCCTGCAGCTTTCTTT
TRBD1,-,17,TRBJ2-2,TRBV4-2,CASSHPGGFQGTGELFF,TGTGCCAGCAGCCACCCAGGGGGCTTCCAGGGCACCGGGGAGCTGTTTTTT